This is a list of T cell receptor beta chains from one sample in a study of metastatic and nonmetastatic thyroid tumors. With MiXCR, TCRdb called clones anew from the PCR reads. In the table there are around 27,000 clones, about 22% of which are singletons. Specimen: blood. These receptors came from a female donor with papillary thyroid cancer or a benign thyroid nodule (not recorded which). Some clones in this sample may be carry-over from other donors' samples. Both conserved end residues are part of each CDR3. D genes are given only for firm matches. Size is stated for part of the rows, as once, few or many counts, or as a class when the clone is expanded.

TRBV9	TRBJ2-5	.	many	CASSVAYGLGETQYF	TGTGCCAGCAGCGTAGCGTACGGGTTAGGAGAGACCCAGTACTTC
TRBV14	TRBJ2-1	.	many	CASSQDTWDEQFF	TGTGCCAGCAGCCAAGATACTTGGGATGAGCAGTTCTTC
TRBV9	TRBJ2-5	.	many	CASKGTVGETQYF	TGTGCCAGCAAGGGCACGGTGGGGGAGACCCAGTACTTC
TRBV28	TRBJ1-2	.	few	CASSLGAGLYGYTF	TGTGCCAGCAGTTTAGGGGCAGGCCTCTATGGCTACACCTTC
TRBV7-9	TRBJ2-5	TRBD1	.	CASRFPGQGGSGTQCF	TGTGCCAGCAGATTTCCGGGACAGGGGGGATCGGGGACCCAGTGCTTC
TRBV5-1	TRBJ1-6	TRBD1	medium-sized	CASSQGDRNNSPLHF	TGCGCCAGCAGCCAGGGGGACAGGAATAATTCACCCCTCCACTTT
TRBV20-1	TRBJ2-7	TRBD2	.	CSANPPGLAEYMSSYEQYF	TGCAGTGCTAATCCCCCGGGACTAGCGGAGTATATGAGCTCCTACGAGCAGTACTTC
TRBV4-1	TRBJ1-5	.	.	CASSQDPGLSFQPQHF	TGCGCCAGCAGCCAAGATCCGGGATTGAGCTTTCAGCCCCAGCATTTT
TRBV7-9	TRBJ2-7	.	many	CASSRGLRAYEQYF	TGTGCCAGCAGTCGCGGACTCAGAGCCTACGAGCAGTACTTC
TRBV2	TRBJ1-5	.	many	CASSGGRDQPQHF	TGTGCCAGCAGCGGGGGGCGCGATCAGCCCCAGCATTTT
TRBV6-5	TRBJ2-5	.	few	CASSYLAGERTQYF	TGTGCCAGCAGTTACCTCGCCGGGGAGAGGACCCAGTACTTC
TRBV5-4	TRBJ1-4	TRBD1	many	CASSLDRATNEKLFF	TGTGCCAGCAGCTTAGACAGGGCAACTAATGAAAAACTGTTTTTT
TRBV18	TRBJ1-6	.	many	CASSSDRSSYNSPLHF	TGTGCCAGCTCAAGCGACAGGAGCTCCTATAATTCACCCCTCCACTTT
TRBV30	TRBJ2-7	.	.	CAWSSGLYEQYF	TGTGCCTGGAGTTCAGGGTTGTACGAGCAGTACTTC
TRBV4-1	TRBJ1-6	.	.	CAISHSGQGFWDLHF	TGCGCCATCAGCCACTCTGGCCAGGGCTTTTGGGACCTCCACTTT
TRBV2	TRBJ2-5	.	many	CAIPLGREGEIQYF	TGTGCCATCCCCCTCGGGCGGGAAGGAGAGATCCAGTACTTC
TRBV18	TRBJ2-5	.	many	CASSWVEGETQYF	TGTGCCAGCTCATGGGTTGAGGGCGAGACCCAGTACTTC
TRBV27	TRBJ1-1	TRBD1	many	CASSLDREKTEAFF	TGTGCCAGCAGTTTGGACAGGGAGAAGACTGAAGCTTTCTTT
TRBV12-3/TRBV12-4	TRBJ2-7	.	medium-sized	CASTWGGRYPSYEQYF	TGTGCCAGCACCTGGGGTGGGAGGTACCCTTCCTACGAGCAGTACTTC
TRBV6-2/TRBV6-3	TRBJ2-7	.	many	CATLGLDIYEQYF	TGTGCCACCCTCGGACTGGATATTTACGAGCAGTACTTC
TRBV6-1	TRBJ1-2	.	.	CASSHPPGLGVGYTF	TGTGCCAGCAGCCACCCCCCGGGGCTGGGCGTAGGCTACACCTTC
TRBV9	TRBJ2-7	.	many	CASSVGGITYEQYF	TGTGCCAGCAGCGTAGGCGGGATAACCTACGAGCAGTACTTC
TRBV20-1	TRBJ1-2	.	.	CSARDHTVNYGYTF	TGCAGTGCTAGAGATCACACGGTCAACTATGGCTACACCTTC
TRBV29-1	TRBJ2-7	.	.	CSAKNMGTEASEQYF	TGCAGCGCTAAGAATATGGGGACGGAGGCCTCCGAGCAGTACTTC
TRBV10-3	TRBJ2-7	TRBD2	.	CAISPTSGSSYEQYF	TGTGCCATCAGCCCGACTAGCGGGTCGTCCTACGAGCAGTACTTC
TRBV20-1	TRBJ2-5	TRBD2	.	CSASPLSTSGQETQYF	TGCAGTGCTTCTCCCCTCTCGACTAGCGGCCAAGAGACCCAGTACTTC
TRBV30	TRBJ2-1	TRBD2	.	CAWSTLAGSVYNEQFF	TGTGCCTGGAGTACACTAGCGGGATCTGTTTACAATGAGCAGTTCTTC
TRBV6-1	TRBJ1-2	TRBD1	many	CASSGQGLVYGYTF	TGTGCCAGCAGTGGACAGGGGTTGGTCTATGGCTACACCTTC
TRBV10-3	TRBJ2-3	.	many	CAIRDGQSQTDTQYF	TGTGCCATCAGGGACGGACAGAGTCAGACAGATACGCAGTATTTT
TRBV6-2/TRBV6-3	TRBJ1-5	.	few	CASTDNSNQPQHF	TGTGCTTCAACGGACAACAGCAATCAGCCCCAGCATTTT
TRBV12-3/TRBV12-4	TRBJ1-1	.	many	CASRARGGGEAFF	TGTGCCAGCAGGGCCCGGGGGGGAGGTGAAGCTTTCTTT
TRBV5-8	TRBJ2-3	TRBD2	many	CASSLAWGTSLDTQYF	TGTGCCAGCAGCTTGGCGTGGGGGACTAGTCTAGATACGCAGTATTTT
TRBV10-2	TRBJ1-1	TRBD1	.	CANSDRGADNEAFF	TGCGCCAACAGTGACAGGGGAGCGGACAATGAAGCTTTCTTT
TRBV18	TRBJ2-7	TRBD2	many	CASSPGVGSGTSYEQYF	TGTGCCAGCTCGCCCGGGGTTGGTAGCGGGACCTCCTACGAGCAGTACTTC
TRBV12-3/TRBV12-4	TRBJ2-5	TRBD1	.	CATSGQGGSHRETQSF	TGTGCCACCTCAGGACAGGGTGGATCCCACAGAGAGACCCAGTCCTTC
TRBV4-3	TRBJ1-4	TRBD1	.	CASSQDFGTGGAGNEKLFF	TGCGCCAGCAGCCAAGATTTCGGGACAGGGGGCGCAGGTAATGAAAAACTGTTTTTT
TRBV24-1	TRBJ1-4	.	many	CATSSSGGANEKLFF	TGTGCCACCAGTTCATCGGGGGGGGCTAATGAAAAACTGTTTTTT
TRBV9	TRBJ2-7	TRBD1	many	CASSPRTGGGYEQYF	TGTGCCAGCAGCCCCCGGACAGGGGGCGGATACGAGCAGTACTTC
TRBV6-1	TRBJ2-7	.	medium-sized	CASRRGGGPYEQYF	TGTGCCAGCAGGAGGGGGGGAGGGCCATACGAGCAGTACTTC
TRBV5-8	TRBJ1-4	.	many	CASSFGGINEKLFF	TGTGCCAGCAGCTTCGGGGGGATTAATGAAAAACTGTTTTTT
TRBV6-5	TRBJ2-3	.	many	CASSYAANMGTDTQYF	TGTGCCAGCAGTTACGCGGCCAATATGGGCACAGATACGCAGTATTTT
TRBV12-5	TRBJ2-1	TRBD2	many	CASGLVLGAREASYNEQFF	TGTGCTAGTGGTTTGGTCTTAGGGGCCCGGGAGGCGTCCTACAATGAGCAGTTCTTC
TRBV6-5	TRBJ1-1	.	many	CASSYSREEAFF	TGTGCCAGCAGTTACTCGAGAGAGGAAGCTTTCTTT
TRBV19	TRBJ2-1	.	.	CASLPAGRLNYNEQFF	TGTGCCAGTCTTCCCGCGGGACGCTTAAATTACAATGAGCAGTTCTTC
TRBV2	TRBJ1-2	.	many	CASSELDGYTF	TGTGCCAGCAGTGAGCTGGATGGCTACACCTTC
TRBV7-9	TRBJ1-5	.	medium-sized	CASSPGPERLRNQPQHF	TGTGCCAGCAGCCCAGGACCGGAGAGACTTCGCAATCAGCCCCAGCATTTT
TRBV20-1	TRBJ1-1	TRBD1	many	CSARARDRAGGEAFF	TGCAGTGCTAGAGCCCGAGACAGGGCAGGCGGTGAAGCTTTCTTT
TRBV11-2	TRBJ2-1	.	.	CASSFLVGGGKEQFF	TGTGCCAGCAGCTTCCTCGTAGGGGGGGGGAAAGAGCAGTTCTTC
TRBV12-3/TRBV12-4	TRBJ2-7	TRBD1	medium-sized	CASSLDRGSQYF	TGTGCCAGCAGTTTAGACAGGGGTAGCCAGTACTTC
TRBV24-1	TRBJ2-1	TRBD2	.	CATSDLAGGPTGYQFF	TGTGCCACCAGTGATTTAGCGGGAGGTCCTACTGGGTATCAGTTCTTC
TRBV20-1	TRBJ1-1	.	many	CSARGRDADAEAFF	TGCAGTGCTAGAGGAAGGGATGCGGACGCTGAAGCTTTCTTT
TRBV7-6	TRBJ2-1	.	many	CASSLNNEQFF	TGTGCCAGCAGCCTGAACAATGAGCAGTTCTTC
TRBV11-2	TRBJ1-2	TRBD1	many	CASSSGQGDGYTF	TGTGCCAGCAGCTCGGGACAGGGTGATGGCTACACCTTC
TRBV29-1	TRBJ2-1	.	many	CSVEAAGANEQFF	TGCAGCGTTGAAGCTGCGGGGGCCAATGAGCAGTTCTTC